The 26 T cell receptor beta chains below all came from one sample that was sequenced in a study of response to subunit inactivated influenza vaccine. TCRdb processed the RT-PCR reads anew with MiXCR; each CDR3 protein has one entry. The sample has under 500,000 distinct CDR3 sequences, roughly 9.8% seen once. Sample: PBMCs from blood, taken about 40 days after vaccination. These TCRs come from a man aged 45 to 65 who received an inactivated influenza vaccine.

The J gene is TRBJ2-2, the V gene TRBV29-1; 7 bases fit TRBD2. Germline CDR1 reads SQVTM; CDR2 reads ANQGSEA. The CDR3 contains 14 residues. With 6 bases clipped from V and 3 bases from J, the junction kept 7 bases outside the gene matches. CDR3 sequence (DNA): TGCAGCGTGGCGATGGGACTACACACCGGGGAGCTGTTTTTT. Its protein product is CSVAMGLHTGELFF.

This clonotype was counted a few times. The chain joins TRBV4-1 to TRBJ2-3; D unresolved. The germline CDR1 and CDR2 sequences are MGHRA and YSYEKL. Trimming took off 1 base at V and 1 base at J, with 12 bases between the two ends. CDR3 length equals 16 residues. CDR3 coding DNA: TGCGCCAGCAGCCAAGTTCTGGGGTCGGGCACAGATACGCAGTATTTT. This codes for CASSQVLGSGTDTQYF.

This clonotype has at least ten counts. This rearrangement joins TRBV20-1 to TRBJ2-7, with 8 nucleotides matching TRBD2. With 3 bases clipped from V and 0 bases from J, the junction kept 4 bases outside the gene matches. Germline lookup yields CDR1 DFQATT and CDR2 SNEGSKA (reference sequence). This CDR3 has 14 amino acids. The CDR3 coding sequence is TGCAGTGCTAGGGGGACTAGAAGCTCCTACGAGCAGTACTTC. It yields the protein CSARGTRSSYEQYF.

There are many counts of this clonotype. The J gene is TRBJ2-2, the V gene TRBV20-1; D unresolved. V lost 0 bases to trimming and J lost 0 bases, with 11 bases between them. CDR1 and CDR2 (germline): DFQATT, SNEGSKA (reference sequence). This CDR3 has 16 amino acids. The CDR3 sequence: CSARDYRAANTGELFF. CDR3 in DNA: TGCAGTGCTAGAGATTATCGCGCAGCGAACACCGGGGAGCTGTTTTTT.

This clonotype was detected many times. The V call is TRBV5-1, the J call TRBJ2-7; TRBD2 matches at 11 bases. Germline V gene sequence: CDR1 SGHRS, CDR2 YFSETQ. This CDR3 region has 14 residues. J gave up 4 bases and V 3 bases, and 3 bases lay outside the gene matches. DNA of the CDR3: TGCGCCAGCAGCTCAGGGACTAGCGGATACGAGCAGTACTTC. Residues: CASSSGTSGYEQYF. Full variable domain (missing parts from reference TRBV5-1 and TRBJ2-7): KAGVTQTPRYLIKTRGQQVTLSCSPISGHRSVSWYQQTPGQGLQFLFEYFSETQRNKGNFPGRFSGRQFSNSRSEMNVSTLELGDSALYLCASSSGTSGYEQYFGPGTRLTVT.

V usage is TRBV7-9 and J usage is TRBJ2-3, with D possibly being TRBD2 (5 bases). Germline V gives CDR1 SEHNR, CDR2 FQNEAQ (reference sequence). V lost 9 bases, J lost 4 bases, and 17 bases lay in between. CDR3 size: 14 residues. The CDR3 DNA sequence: TGTGCCAGAAGCCCCTTCTCTAGCCCAGATACGCAGTATTTT. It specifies CARSPFSSPDTQYF.

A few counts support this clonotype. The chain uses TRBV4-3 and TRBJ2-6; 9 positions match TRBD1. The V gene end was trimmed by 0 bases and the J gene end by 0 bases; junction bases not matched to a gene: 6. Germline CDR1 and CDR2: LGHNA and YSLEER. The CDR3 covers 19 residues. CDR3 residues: CASSQDSGQGPSGANVLTF. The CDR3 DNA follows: TGCGCCAGCAGCCAAGATTCCGGACAGGGGCCCTCTGGGGCCAACGTCCTGACTTTC.

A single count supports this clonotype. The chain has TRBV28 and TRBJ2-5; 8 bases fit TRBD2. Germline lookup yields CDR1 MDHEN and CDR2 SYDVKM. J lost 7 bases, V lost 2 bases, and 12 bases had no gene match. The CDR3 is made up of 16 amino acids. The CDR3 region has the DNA TGTGCCAGCAGTTTAATGGGACACACGGGGGGGGTGACCCAGTACTTC. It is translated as CASSLMGHTGGVTQYF.

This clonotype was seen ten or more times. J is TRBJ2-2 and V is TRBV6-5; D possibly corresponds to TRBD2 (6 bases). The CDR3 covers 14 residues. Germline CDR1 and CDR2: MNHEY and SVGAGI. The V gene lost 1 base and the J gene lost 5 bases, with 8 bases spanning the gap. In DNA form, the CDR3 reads TGTGCCAGCAGTTACTTGGGGGGAACCGGGGAGCTGTTTTTT. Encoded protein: CASSYLGGTGELFF.

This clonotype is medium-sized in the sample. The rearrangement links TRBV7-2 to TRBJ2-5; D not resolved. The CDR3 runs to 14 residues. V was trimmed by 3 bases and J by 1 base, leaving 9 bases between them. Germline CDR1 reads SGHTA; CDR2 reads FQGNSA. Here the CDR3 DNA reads TGTGCCAGCAGCTTGAACCCGTTCCAAGAGACCCAGTACTTC. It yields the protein CASSLNPFQETQYF.

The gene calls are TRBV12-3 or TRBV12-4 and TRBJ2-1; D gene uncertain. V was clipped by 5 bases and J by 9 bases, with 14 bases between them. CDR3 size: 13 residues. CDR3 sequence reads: CASSRGDEAEQFF. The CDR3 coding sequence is TGTGCCAGCAGTAGAGGAGACGAGGCTGAGCAGTTCTTC.

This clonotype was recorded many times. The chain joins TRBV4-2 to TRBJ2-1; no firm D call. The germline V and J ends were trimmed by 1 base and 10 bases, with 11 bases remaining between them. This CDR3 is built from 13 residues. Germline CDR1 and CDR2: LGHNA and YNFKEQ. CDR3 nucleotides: TGTGCCAGCAGCCAAGGTCAGGCAAGGGAGCAGTTCTTC. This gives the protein CASSQGQAREQFF.

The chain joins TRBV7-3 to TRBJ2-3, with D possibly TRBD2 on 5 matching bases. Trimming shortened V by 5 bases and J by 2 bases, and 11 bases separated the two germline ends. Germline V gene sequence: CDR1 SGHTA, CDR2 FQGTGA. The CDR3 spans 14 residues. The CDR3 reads CASSPGINTDTQYF. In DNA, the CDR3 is TGTGCCAGCAGCCCCGGGATTAACACAGATACGCAGTATTTT.

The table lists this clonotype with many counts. CDR3 protein: CASSPGQGRTYEQYF. The CDR3 DNA is TGCGCCAGCAGTCCTGGACAGGGGAGGACCTACGAGCAGTACTTC. The chain couples TRBV5-1 to TRBJ2-7; 9 nucleotides align to TRBD1. CDR3 length: 15 residues. J gave up 2 bases and V 5 bases, and 8 bases lay outside the gene matches. Germline V gives CDR1 SGHRS, CDR2 YFSETQ.

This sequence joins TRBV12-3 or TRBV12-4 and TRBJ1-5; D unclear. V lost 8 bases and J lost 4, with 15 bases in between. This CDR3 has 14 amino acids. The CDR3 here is CASSWAGPNQPQHF. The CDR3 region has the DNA TGTGCCAGCTCCTGGGCAGGCCCAAATCAGCCCCAGCATTTT.

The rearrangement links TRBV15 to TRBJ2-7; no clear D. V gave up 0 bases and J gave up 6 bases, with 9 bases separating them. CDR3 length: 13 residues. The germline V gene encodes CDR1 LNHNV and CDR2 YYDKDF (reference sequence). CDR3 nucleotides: TGTGCCACCAGCAGAGATCTCATTCTCGAGCAGTACTTC. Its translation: CATSRDLILEQYF.

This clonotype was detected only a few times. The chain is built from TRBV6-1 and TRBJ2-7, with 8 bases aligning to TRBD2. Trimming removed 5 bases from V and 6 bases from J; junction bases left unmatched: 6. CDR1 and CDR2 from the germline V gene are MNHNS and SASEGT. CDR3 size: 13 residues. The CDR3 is CASSPGGALEQYF. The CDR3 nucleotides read TGTGCCAGCAGTCCGGGGGGGGCTCTCGAGCAGTACTTC.

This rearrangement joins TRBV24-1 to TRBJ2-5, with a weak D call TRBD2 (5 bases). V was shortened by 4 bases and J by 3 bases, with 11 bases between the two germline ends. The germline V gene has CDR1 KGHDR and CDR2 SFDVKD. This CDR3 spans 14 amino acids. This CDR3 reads CATSESGAKETQYF. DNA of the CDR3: TGTGCCACCAGTGAGAGCGGAGCGAAAGAGACCCAGTACTTC.

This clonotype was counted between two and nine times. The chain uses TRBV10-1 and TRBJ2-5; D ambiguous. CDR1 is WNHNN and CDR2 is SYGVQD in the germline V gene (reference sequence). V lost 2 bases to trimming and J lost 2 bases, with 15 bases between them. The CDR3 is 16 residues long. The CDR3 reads CASSEGSRSGQETQYF. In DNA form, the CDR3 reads TGCGCCAGCAGTGAGGGCTCGAGGTCAGGTCAAGAGACCCAGTACTTC.

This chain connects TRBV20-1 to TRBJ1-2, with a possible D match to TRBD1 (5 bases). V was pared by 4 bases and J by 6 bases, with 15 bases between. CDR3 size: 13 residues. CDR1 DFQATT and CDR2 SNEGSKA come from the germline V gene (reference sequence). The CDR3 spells CSATPGGTDGYTF. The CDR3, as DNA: TGCAGTGCTACCCCGGGGGGAACGGATGGCTACACCTTC.

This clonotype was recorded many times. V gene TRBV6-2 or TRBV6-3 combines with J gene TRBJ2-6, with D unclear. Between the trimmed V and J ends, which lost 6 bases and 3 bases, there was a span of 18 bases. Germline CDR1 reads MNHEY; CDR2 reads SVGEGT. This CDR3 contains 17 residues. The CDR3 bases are TGTGCCAGCAGGGAGTCCGAGTGGCGACTTGGGGCCAACGTCCTGACTTTC. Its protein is CASRESEWRLGANVLTF.

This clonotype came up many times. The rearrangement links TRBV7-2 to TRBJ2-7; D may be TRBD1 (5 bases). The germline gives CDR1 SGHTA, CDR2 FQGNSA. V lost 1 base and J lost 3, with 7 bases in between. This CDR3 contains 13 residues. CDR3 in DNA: TGTGCCAGCAGCTTAGGGACAATCTACGAGCAGTACTTC. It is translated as CASSLGTIYEQYF.

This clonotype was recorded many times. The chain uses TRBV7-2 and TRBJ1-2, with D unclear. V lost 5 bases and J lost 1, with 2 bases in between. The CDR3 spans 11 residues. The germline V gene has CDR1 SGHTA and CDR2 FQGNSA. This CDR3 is CASSDNYGYTF. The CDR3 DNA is TGTGCCAGCAGCGATAACTATGGCTACACCTTC.

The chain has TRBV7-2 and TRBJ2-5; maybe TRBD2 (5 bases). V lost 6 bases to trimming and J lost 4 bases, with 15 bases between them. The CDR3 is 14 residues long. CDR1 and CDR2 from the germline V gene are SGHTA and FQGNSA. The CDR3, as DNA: TGTGCCAGCAGTCTTCCGACGGGGTTAGAGACCCAGTACTTC. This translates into CASSLPTGLETQYF.

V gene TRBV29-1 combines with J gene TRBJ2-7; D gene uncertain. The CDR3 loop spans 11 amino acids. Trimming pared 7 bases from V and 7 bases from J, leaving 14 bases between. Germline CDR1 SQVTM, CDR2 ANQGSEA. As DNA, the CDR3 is TGCAGCGCCGGAAGGGCGGAAGAGCAGTACTTC. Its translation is CSAGRAEEQYF.

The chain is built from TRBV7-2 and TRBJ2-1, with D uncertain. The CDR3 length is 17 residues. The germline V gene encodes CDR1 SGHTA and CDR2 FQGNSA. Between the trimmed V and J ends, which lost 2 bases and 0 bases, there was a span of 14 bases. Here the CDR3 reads CASSLYSGQSSYNEQFF. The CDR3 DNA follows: TGTGCCAGCAGCTTATATTCAGGCCAAAGCTCCTACAATGAGCAGTTCTTC.